A selection of T cell receptor beta chains follows, all from one sample in a study of regulatory T cells in long-lasting Graves disease. TCRdb used MiXCR to reprocess the multiplex PCR reads, holding one entry per CDR3 protein. This sample has 350,000 to 550,000 distinct CDR3 sequences, with about 17% found just once. Another study also made use of these data, one on T cells in Graves' hyperthyroidism and ophthalmopathy.

The sample in question was peripheral blood mononuclear cells (PBMCs), obtained at new diagnosis, from a patient treated with antithyroid drugs. All receptors derive from a woman younger than 30 with Graves disease. Both conserved end residues are part of each CDR3. The D gene is left open where the match is weak. Clone size is stated in some rows and not others, as once, few, many or a class when expanded.

d_gene,j_gene,v_gene,abundance,CDR3aa,CDR3nt
-,TRBJ2-3,TRBV10-3,many,CAISETVQGATQYF,TGTGCCATCAGTGAGACCGTACAGGGTGCCACGCAGTATTTT
-,TRBJ2-1,TRBV9,many,CASSVEWYNEQFF,TGTGCCAGCAGCGTAGAGTGGTACAATGAGCAGTTCTTC
TRBD1,TRBJ2-2,TRBV6-4,-,CASSRQGGTGELFF,TGTGCCAGCAGTCGACAGGGGGGCACCGGGGAGCTGTTTTTT
TRBD2,TRBJ2-1,TRBV12-3/TRBV12-4,many,CASSFLAGGPYNEQFF,TGTGCCAGCAGTTTTCTAGCGGGAGGACCATACAATGAGCAGTTCTTC
TRBD2,TRBJ2-1,TRBV3-1,few,CASSQGTSGGFF,TGTGCCAGCAGCCAAGGGACTAGCGGCGGATTTTTC
TRBD1,TRBJ1-3,TRBV29-1,few,CSVDWTGSGNTIYF,TGCAGCGTTGACTGGACAGGCTCTGGAAACACCATATATTTT
TRBD2,TRBJ2-5,TRBV3-1,-,CASSQVVAGGPWEQETQYF,TGTGCCAGCAGCCAAGTTGTAGCGGGAGGGCCTTGGGAACAAGAGACCCAGTACTTC
-,TRBJ2-5,TRBV5-1,few,CASSLAGKSWETQYF,TGCGCCAGCAGCTTGGCCGGGAAGAGTTGGGAGACCCAGTACTTC
TRBD1,TRBJ2-1,TRBV6-2/TRBV6-3,-,CASSWGTVEPLF,TGTGCCAGCAGTTGGGGGACAGTGGAACCCCTCTTC
-,TRBJ2-5,TRBV2,many,CASSEARRLAETQYF,TGTGCCAGCAGTGAAGCGCGAAGGCTAGCGGAGACCCAGTACTTC
TRBD2,TRBJ2-3,TRBV6-1,-,CASSDPTSGSTDTQYF,TGTGCCAGCAGTGACCCTACTAGCGGGAGTACAGATACGCAGTATTTT